This T cell receptor (beta chain) was recorded in a study of human T cells and chemical hapten exposure. The overall study: TCR yield per sample varied, mainly due to pooled library volumes.

CDR1 is SEHNR, CDR2 FQNEAQ, per germline (reference sequence). The CDR3 is made up of 14 amino acids. Trimming pared 1 base from V and 4 bases from J, leaving 8 bases between. The time point was: patch test 3, about 24 weeks after DPC sensitization. As to treatment: therapeutic diphenylcyclopropenone sensitization with weekly scalp DPC. Sample donors consisted of patients with alopecia, aged 18 to 70 years, who were suitable for DPC. TCRdb reanalysed the RACE reads using MiXCR and keeps one entry per CDR3 protein. The sample carries more than 80,000 distinct CDR3 sequences, under 14% recorded once. The chain couples TRBV7-9 to TRBJ2-1; D gene ambiguous. This receptor was identified in a woman aged 45-60 years with alopecia areata. Some clones in this sample may be carry-over from other donors' samples. The material sequenced was whole blood, taken in connection with sensitization to the hapten diphenylcyclopropenone (DPC). CDR3 sequence reads: CASSLVGFYNEQFF. The CDR3 bases are TGTGCCAGCAGCTTAGTCGGATTTTACAATGAGCAGTTCTTC.